The sequence of this T cell receptor beta chain was determined in a study of OX40 agonist ivuxolimab in advanced cancers. Study summary: Hepatocellular carcinoma, melanoma, renal cell or head and neck cancer was diagnosed in the dose-escalation patients. The dose-escalation cohort was around 83% male, with a mean age of about 56 years, ranging about 23 to 90.

Study results and limitations: Researchers report that CD8+ T cells had, on average, more expanded clones than CD4+. Low levels of normalized T-cell clonal expansion also appeared in some nonresponders.

Sequencing was performed with immunoSEQ multiplex PCR; in TCRdb, only in-frame clones are kept and a portion is missing. The sample has fewer than 65,000 clones, more than 75% seen once; the top ten hold roughly 1.1%. The CDR3 sequence is 14 residues long. V was shortened by 1 base and J by 6 bases, with 11 bases between the two germline ends. Germline-derived CDR1 and CDR2 are SGHRS and YFSETQ. With regard to this clone: Its target is not known.

The receptor comes from an adult with an advanced solid tumor such as melanoma, head and neck, liver or kidney cancer. The gene calls are TRBV5-1 and TRBJ2-1, with D possibly called TRBD1 or TRBD2 (5 bases each). The sequencing here drew on CD4+ or CD8+ T cells sorted from blood, taken in a trial of the OX40 agonist ivuxolimab. The chain's CDR3 is CASSLYQGANEQFF. Here the CDR3 DNA reads TGCGCCAGCAGCTTGTATCAGGGAGCCAATGAGCAGTTCTTC.